The source of this TCR beta chain is a study of CD8+ T cells in alopecia areata. In the study overall: Treated patients received oral tofacitinib, 5 to 10 mg twice daily. Regarding the study as a whole: Lesional scalp displayed greater clonality than normal scalp, most notably in alopecia totalis/universalis.

Reverse transcribed after extraction, RNA yielded cDNA as the sequencing template. The repertoire was sequenced with immunoSEQ multiplex PCR; TCRdb's copy has only in-frame clones and lacks some. This table has about 190,000 clones, over 60% appearing once. The germline V gene encodes CDR1 SNHLY and CDR2 FYNNEI. CDR3 length equals 15 residues. V was clipped by 6 bases and J by 9 bases; unmatched bases: 15. In this sample, this clone turned up a few times. Antigen: not known. Treatment: oral pan-JAK inhibitor, 5-10 mg twice daily. Here the sequenced sample was CD4+ T cells sorted from blood, taken at week 4, from a patient treated with tofacitinib. This rearrangement joins TRBV2 to TRBJ2-7, with TRBD1 matching 9 bases. The clonotype originates from a human donor with alopecia areata. This CDR3 reads CASSERTGVESVQYF. CDR3 nucleotides: TGTGCCAGCAGCGAAAGGACAGGGGTAGAGTCGGTGCAGTACTTC.